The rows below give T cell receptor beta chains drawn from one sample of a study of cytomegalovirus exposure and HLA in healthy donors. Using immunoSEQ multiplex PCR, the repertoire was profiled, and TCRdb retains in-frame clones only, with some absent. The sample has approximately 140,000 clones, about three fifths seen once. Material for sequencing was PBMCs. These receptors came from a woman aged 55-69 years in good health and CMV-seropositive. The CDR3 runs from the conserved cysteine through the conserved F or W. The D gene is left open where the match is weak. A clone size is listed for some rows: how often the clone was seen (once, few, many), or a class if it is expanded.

TGTGCCAGCAGCACTAGGGCCACGGTCAGTGAAAAACTGTTTTTT	CASSTRATVSEKLFF	15	TRBV6-5	.	TRBJ1-4	.
TGTGCCTGGAGTGTACCCGGGCCAGCGGGAGAGACCCAGTACTTC	CAWSVPGPAGETQYF	15	TRBV30	once	TRBJ2-5	.
TGTGCCAGCAGTTACAGGGGTAGCACAGATACGCAGTATTTT	CASSYRGSTDTQYF	14	TRBV6-5	.	TRBJ2-3	.
TGCAGTGTGGCGGGGACCGGGGAGCTGTTTTTT	CSVAGTGELFF	11	TRBV20-1	.	TRBJ2-2	.
TGTGCCAGCAGCCCCACGGACAGAGGCGGTGAAAAACTGTTTTTT	CASSPTDRGGEKLFF	15	TRBV28	.	TRBJ1-4	.
TGTGCCAGCGGTCAGAGCACAGATACGCAGTATTTT	CASGQSTDTQYF	12	TRBV27	few	TRBJ2-3	.
TGTGCCTGGAGTCGACTAGTAGCAGATACGCAGTATTTT	CAWSRLVADTQYF	13	TRBV30	.	TRBJ2-3	.
TGTGCCAGCAGCTTAGGGGGGCCGGGGAGCCAAGAGACCCAGTACTTC	CASSLGGPGSQETQYF	16	TRBV7-2	.	TRBJ2-5	.
TGTGCCAGCAGTCCCCGTTTGTTCAGCGGGGGAGAGACCCAGTACTTC	CASSPRLFSGGETQYF	16	TRBV27	.	TRBJ2-5	TRBD2
TGCGCCAGCTCGCCGGAGGGGGGGCCAGGCTACGAGCAGTACTTC	CASSPEGGPGYEQYF	15	TRBV5-1	.	TRBJ2-7	.
TGTGCCATCAGTGAGGGGGGGACTAACACTGAAGCTTTCTTT	CAISEGGTNTEAFF	14	TRBV10-3	.	TRBJ1-1	.
TGTGCCAGCAGCTCCCCGCCAGGGAAGGCCGGCGAGCAGTACTTC	CASSSPPGKAGEQYF	15	TRBV7-2	few	TRBJ2-7	.
TGTGCCAGTAGGCACAGCGGGAAAGTCCACGAGCAGTACTTC	CASRHSGKVHEQYF	14	TRBV19	.	TRBJ2-7	TRBD2
TGTGCCAGCAGCGTAGAGGCAACAGGGGTGCTCTACGAGCAGTACTTC	CASSVEATGVLYEQYF	16	TRBV9	few	TRBJ2-7	TRBD1
TGTGCCTGGAGTATATCTTATGGGACTAGCGGGAGACCAGAGACCCAGTACTTC	CAWSISYGTSGRPETQYF	18	TRBV30	once	TRBJ2-5	TRBD2
TGTGCCAGCAGCTTAGGTAAAGAGACCCAGTACTTC	CASSLGKETQYF	12	TRBV7-6	few	TRBJ2-5	.
TGCGCCAGCAGCTTGGGATTCAGGGCAGATACTGAAGCTTTCTTT	CASSLGFRADTEAFF	15	TRBV5-1	.	TRBJ1-1	.
TGTGCCAGCAGCTTAGCCCGGGGGGTAGTATGGTATGGCTACACCTTC	CASSLARGVVWYGYTF	16	TRBV7-2	.	TRBJ1-2	.
TGTGCCAGCAGTGAAGAATTACTCAGGGATGAAAAACTGTTTTTT	CASSEELLRDEKLFF	15	TRBV2	few	TRBJ1-4	.
TGTGCCAGCAGCTTAGAGGCCAGGGCTGGAAACACCATATATTTT	CASSLEARAGNTIYF	15	TRBV7-2	.	TRBJ1-3	.
TGTGCCAGCAGCGTAGGCTCAGATCCTAATCAGCCCCAGCATTTT	CASSVGSDPNQPQHF	15	TRBV9	once	TRBJ1-5	.
TGTGCCTGGAGTGTAGGGGGCTTTGGCAATCAGCCCCAGCATTTT	CAWSVGGFGNQPQHF	15	TRBV30	.	TRBJ1-5	TRBD1
TGTGCCAGCAGCGGAGGGGAGGACTATGGCTACACCTTC	CASSGGEDYGYTF	13	TRBV9	few	TRBJ1-2	.
TGTGCCAGCAGTGAGGCGGGACAGGCCCCTGGAAACACCATATATTTT	CASSEAGQAPGNTIYF	16	TRBV2	few	TRBJ1-3	TRBD1
TGTGCCAGCAGTGAACAGCCGGGGTCCTACAATGAGCAGTTCTTC	CASSEQPGSYNEQFF	15	TRBV6-4	.	TRBJ2-1	.
TGTGCCGTCAGTGAAGTGGGAGCCTACGAGCAGTACTTC	CAVSEVGAYEQYF	13	TRBV10-3	.	TRBJ2-7	.
TGTGCCAGCAGTGAAGATGGGCGGGAGGCCATTCTGAACTACGAGCAGTACTTC	CASSEDGREAILNYEQYF	18	TRBV2	.	TRBJ2-7	TRBD2
TGTGCCAGCAGTTTGGCCCGGGATCAACTTCGGGCTTTCTTT	CASSLARDQLRAFF	14	TRBV28	.	TRBJ1-1	.
TGTGCCAGCAGTTTTAGGGGGAGTGCCTACGAGCAGTACTTC	CASSFRGSAYEQYF	14	TRBV27	.	TRBJ2-7	.
TGTGCCAGCAGCGAAGCGGGACTAGGGTACGAGCAGTACTTC	CASSEAGLGYEQYF	14	TRBV2	.	TRBJ2-7	TRBD2
TGTGCCAGTAGTATCTCAGCGGATATCTCCTACGAGCAGTACTTC	CASSISADISYEQYF	15	TRBV19	once	TRBJ2-7	.
TGCGCCAGCAGCCAAGATCTAGGAGCTGGAAACACCATATATTTT	CASSQDLGAGNTIYF	15	TRBV4-3	few	TRBJ1-3	.
TGTGCCAGCGTCCCACAGAGCGGGAGGACAGATACGCAGTATTTT	CASVPQSGRTDTQYF	15	TRBV28	.	TRBJ2-3	TRBD2
TGTGCCAGCATTAGGGACTCATCGGGTGAAAAACTGTTTTTT	CASIRDSSGEKLFF	14	TRBV6-1	.	TRBJ1-4	.
TGTGCCAGCAAGGGGTCGGCGGGGACGAAGGGCTACACCTTC	CASKGSAGTKGYTF	14	TRBV28	once	TRBJ1-2	.
TGTGCCAGCAGTCAGACAGGGGCGTCCTACGAGCAGTACTTC	CASSQTGASYEQYF	14	TRBV7-9	.	TRBJ2-7	TRBD1
TGCGCCAGCAGCGGGAGGGCCGACAATGAGCAGTTCTTC	CASSGRADNEQFF	13	TRBV4-1	few	TRBJ2-1	TRBD2
TGTGCCAGCCCGACAGGGTTGAGCACAGATACGCAGTATTTT	CASPTGLSTDTQYF	14	TRBV6-1	.	TRBJ2-3	TRBD1
TGCAGTGCGAGCCGGACAGGGTATACCTTC	CSASRTGYTF	10	TRBV20-1	.	TRBJ1-2	TRBD1
TGTGCCAGCAGCTCCATCCTACAGGAGGGCGAGCAGTACTTC	CASSSILQEGEQYF	14	TRBV5-6	.	TRBJ2-7	.
TGCGCCAGCAGATTGACAGGACCCACAGATACGCAGTATTTT	CASRLTGPTDTQYF	14	TRBV5-1	.	TRBJ2-3	.
TGTGCCAGCAGCAGGACAGCTTCCTACGAGCAGTACTTC	CASSRTASYEQYF	13	TRBV5-4	.	TRBJ2-7	.
TGTGCCAGCAGTGCGGGACTAGCGGAGGCCTACGAGCAGTACTTC	CASSAGLAEAYEQYF	15	TRBV2	once	TRBJ2-7	TRBD2
TGTGCCAGCAGATTAGCGGGAGTAAACACCGGGGAGCTGTTTTTT	CASRLAGVNTGELFF	15	TRBV28	.	TRBJ2-2	TRBD2
TGTGCCAGCAGCCAAGATCGGACAGGGTCTGACGAGCAGTACTTC	CASSQDRTGSDEQYF	15	TRBV14	.	TRBJ2-7	TRBD1
TGTGCCAGCAACGAAGGGGGAGAAAGCTCCTACGAGCAGTACTTC	CASNEGGESSYEQYF	15	TRBV9	few	TRBJ2-7	.
TGCGCCAGCAGCCAAGGGGCAAACCTCGGGACCTACGAGCAGTACTTC	CASSQGANLGTYEQYF	16	TRBV4-3	.	TRBJ2-7	.
TGCGCCAGCAGCTTGGCGGTTGGGCCCCAAGAGACCCAGTACTTC	CASSLAVGPQETQYF	15	TRBV5-1	.	TRBJ2-5	.
TGTGCCAGCAGCTTAGGCGGGAGGGACACAGATACGCAGTATTTT	CASSLGGRDTDTQYF	15	TRBV11-2	.	TRBJ2-3	TRBD2
TGTGCCAGCAGCCAGGAAGGTTCGGCGGGGCTTCACTATGGCTACACCTTC	CASSQEGSAGLHYGYTF	17	TRBV9	few	TRBJ1-2	.
TGTGCCAGCAGTTTTTTGGGGAGCGGGAGTTACAATGAGCAGTTCTTC	CASSFLGSGSYNEQFF	16	TRBV27	.	TRBJ2-1	TRBD2
TGTGCCTGGGACAGGGATAATCAGCCCCAGCATTTT	CAWDRDNQPQHF	12	TRBV30	.	TRBJ1-5	TRBD1
TGTGCCAGCAGCGATAGGACAGGCACTAACTCTGGGGCCAACGTCCTGACTTTC	CASSDRTGTNSGANVLTF	18	TRBV21-1	.	TRBJ2-6	.
TGTGCCATCAGTGGGGGCGGGAGGGCCTCTAACACAGATACGCAGTATTTT	CAISGGGRASNTDTQYF	17	TRBV10-3	.	TRBJ2-3	TRBD2
TGTGCCAGTACAGGAACTGAAGCTTTCTTT	CASTGTEAFF	10	TRBV19	.	TRBJ1-1	.